Included here is one T cell receptor beta chain sequence, with context. The clone's antigen remains unknown. One base away there is no much larger clone; base qualities are not given. The donors were some 36 Caucasian individuals from Russia, aged about 6 to 100 years, who were systemically healthy. Each donor gave 8 to 10 milliliters of peripheral blood, drawn into EDTA-treated Vacutainer tubes. Ficoll-Paque density-gradient centrifugation was used to isolate PBMCs, with at least 7 million per sample. Total RNA was extracted from PBMCs with Trizol reagent, with at least 6 micrograms obtained per sample. For every donor, an aliquot of PBMCs went through flow cytometry to measure the percentages of naive CD45RAhigh/CD27high T cells. The data derive from a study of blood T cells in healthy people across ages (dated by TCRdb to 2013 to 2016). A note on the overall study: In model experiments, roughly one uniquely barcoded TCR beta cDNA molecule per two T cells was captured by template switching. Two additional independent replicas of 1 million unique cDNA reads from the same blood draw were analyzed for two donors (one aged 18 to 30 and one aged 80 or older). To avoid experimental bias, donors of different ages were randomly spread across the sequencing lanes. Using deep sequencing normalized with unique cDNA molecular identifiers, the study measured how TCR beta repertoire diversity changes with age. Donors were grouped into four age groups: young (average approximately 15 years), middle-aged (under 40), aged (62) and long-lived (approximately 82).

Beyond this particular receptor, the publication reports: Bulk unsorted PBMC profiling prevented conclusive comparison of naive and antigen-experienced compartments. Because the CMV infection status of the donors was unknown, age-related changes in expanded clonotypes may potentially have been confounded. Estimates of total diversity from one million sequenced T cells were regarded as lower bounds and underestimates. A strong correlation was found between observed TCR beta diversity and the percentage of naive T cells measured by flow cytometry. Compared with the aged group, the long-lived group had more naive CD4+ T cells, fewer expanded clones and increased TCR diversity, a pattern suggesting age selection. Observed TCR beta diversity per million T cells fell roughly linearly with age, and a significant reduction was already apparent by age approximately 41.

Library creation used 5' RACE. Instrument on record: Illumina HiSeq 2500. A second PCR of about 7 to 12 cycles was run with a J-beta primer mix and a sample-barcoded 5' primer. A template-switch 5' adaptor carrying 12 random nucleotides introduced a unique molecular identifier onto each TCR beta cDNA molecule. Each sample yielded at least 2.5 million CDR3-containing paired-end reads. First-strand cDNA synthesis was performed from all RNA using the Mint cDNA synthesis kit, with priming by a TRBC-specific oligonucleotide. After uracil-DNA glycosylase treatment, a first 18-cycle PCR used universal primers M1SS and BC2_uni_R on all cDNA. In the paper's pipeline: Each sample was normalized by randomly selecting 1 million high-quality reads, each carrying a distinct molecular identifier. Instead of being binned into consensus sequences, reads with shared molecular identifiers were discarded. CDR3 identification, clonotype clustering and error correction used MiTCR with a Q25 quality threshold and the strictest error-elimination algorithm. A nonparametric unseen species model with Euler transformation was used to estimate a lower bound on total TCR beta diversity. TCRdb trimmed public reads at Q25 via fastp, called clones via MiXCR and kept in-frame beta chains. Rows with a matching CDR3 protein are joined into one entry that keeps the most common DNA and genes. These V and J calls derive from TCRdb rather than the authors' analysis. The sample table holds about 640,000 distinct CDR3 sequences, of which roughly three fifths were seen once. The ten top clones hold more than 35% of the sample.

Inclusive of the bounding cysteine and phenylalanine, the CDR3 is 13 residues long. The CDR3 DNA has 39 bases and is translated from base 1. The germline V gene (reference sequence) specifies LGHDT as CDR1 and YNNKEL as CDR2. V is clipped by 3 bases and J by 4 bases, and the sequence between their germline boundaries is 7 bases long. The TCR originated in a man aged 60 to 75 in good health. Sequenced: blood. The sequence joins TRBV3-1 to TRBJ2-1; the D gene cannot be named for sure. The CDR3 region: CASSHSAYNEQFF. The DNA sequence reads TGTGCCAGCAGCCACAGCGCGTACAATGAGCAGTTCTTC.